This record looks at one TCR beta chain sequence and its context. The data stem from a study of blood T cell repertoires in COVID-19. At the level of the study: The study drew acute and convalescent COVID-19 samples from the United States, Italy and Spain. Nucleic acid was either cDNA or gDNA, and it came from T cells, B-cell-depleted T cells, or PBMCs.

Per the authors' pipeline: The authors estimated nucleated cell counts from reference gene primer amplification. TCRdb's table, derived via immunoSEQ multiplex PCR, lists solely in-frame clones and lacks some. That table is the source of V, J and clone size, and D and trimming were worked out from the DNA. Of tens of thousands of clones in the sample, about 90% are singletons; the top ten hold roughly 15%. V dropped 0 bases and J dropped 10 bases, with 11 bases sitting between them. Looked up from germline, CDR1 is SGHRS and CDR2 is YFSETQ. This CDR3 region has 14 residues. This clonotype was sampled from a male donor with acute or convalescent COVID-19. The rearrangement joins TRBV5-1 to TRBJ1-6; weak D call: TRBD1 (6 bases). Sequencing used peripheral blood. CDR3 sequence: CASSLAGRGSPLHF. The CDR3 bases are TGCGCCAGCAGCTTGGCAGGAAGGGGGTCACCCCTCCACTTT.